These T cell receptor beta chains were read from a single sample in a study of a mutant IDH1 vaccine in newly diagnosed glioma. The repertoire was sequenced with immunoSEQ multiplex PCR; TCRdb's copy has only in-frame clones and lacks some. The repertoire holds about 68,000 clones, with approximately 79% as singletons. The material sequenced was PBMCs, taken from a glioma patient treated with radiotherapy, temozolomide or both. The receptors originated from a man in his fifties with glioma. Each CDR3 is given with its conserved first and last residue. Each record gives: V gene, D gene, J gene, clone size, CDR3 length, CDR3 DNA, CDR3 protein. The D gene is left open where the match is weak. Size is stated for part of the rows, as once, few or many counts, or as a class when the clone is expanded.

TRBV2	TRBD1	TRBJ1-2	.	13	TGTGCCAGCAGTGCTACAGGGGCCGAGGGCTACACCTTC	CASSATGAEGYTF
TRBV7-8	.	TRBJ1-5	once	16	TGTGCCAGCAGCGTACAGGGTACAGTTAGCAATCAGCCCCAGCATTTT	CASSVQGTVSNQPQHF
TRBV28	.	TRBJ2-7	.	18	TGTGCCAGCAGTTTAAATTCTTGGGGGAGCCCTACCAACTACGAGCAGTACTTC	CASSLNSWGSPTNYEQYF
TRBV4-2	.	TRBJ1-1	.	14	TGTGCCAGCAGCCAAGTCACGGGGAACACTGAAGCTTTCTTT	CASSQVTGNTEAFF
TRBV7-9	.	TRBJ2-7	.	11	TGTGCCAGCAGCCCCTCCTACGAGCAGTACTTC	CASSPSYEQYF
TRBV19	.	TRBJ1-2	.	11	TGTGCCAGTGGACAGCGCTATGGCTACACCTTC	CASGQRYGYTF
TRBV6-5	TRBD1	TRBJ1-6	.	14	TGTGCCAGCAGTTATCGACAGGGCGAATCACCCCTCCACTTT	CASSYRQGESPLHF
TRBV7-3	TRBD2	TRBJ2-1	.	19	TGTGCCAGCAGCACTGGGACTAGCGGGGGAAGGAGCTCCTACAATGAGCAGTTCTTC	CASSTGTSGGRSSYNEQFF
TRBV2	TRBD1	TRBJ1-1	.	13	TGTGCCAGTACAGGGGACGCGAACACTGAAGCTTTCTTT	CASTGDANTEAFF
TRBV30	.	TRBJ2-1	.	14	TGTGCCTGGAGCCCGGGAGACTCCTACAATGAGCAGTTCTTC	CAWSPGDSYNEQFF
TRBV29-1	TRBD1	TRBJ1-4	.	13	TGCAGCGTTGAAGCGGGGGACAGAGAAAAACTGTTTTTT	CSVEAGDREKLFF
TRBV19	.	TRBJ1-5	few	14	TGTGCCAGTAGTATCGGACGGCACAATCAGCCCCAGCATTTT	CASSIGRHNQPQHF
TRBV6-5	TRBD2	TRBJ2-1	.	13	TGTGCCAGCAGTTACCTGGCGGGGGGGCTGGAGTTCTTC	CASSYLAGGLEFF
TRBV29-1	.	TRBJ2-1	once	13	TGCAGCGTACCCGGGACAAGATACAATGAGCAGTTCTTC	CSVPGTRYNEQFF
TRBV7-8	.	TRBJ1-1	.	17	TGTGCCAGCAGCTTGGCAACCTCAGGGTGGAGGGGAACTGAAGCTTTCTTT	CASSLATSGWRGTEAFF
TRBV7-9	.	TRBJ2-1	.	14	TGTGCCAGCAGCCCGCGCGGGGACTACAATGAGCAGTTCTTC	CASSPRGDYNEQFF
TRBV6-5	.	TRBJ1-2	.	12	TGTGCCAGCAGTATCGGGACTTCTGGCTACACCTTC	CASSIGTSGYTF
TRBV29-1	TRBD1	TRBJ1-2	.	13	TGCAGCGTTACCGGGACAGGGCTCGGTGGCTACACCTTC	CSVTGTGLGGYTF
TRBV7-9	.	TRBJ1-2	.	11	TGTGCCAGCAGCCTAGCGGGTTTCGACACCTTC	CASSLAGFDTF
TRBV4-1	.	TRBJ2-3	once	17	TGCGCCAGCAGCCAAGATGGGGGGATCCCGCCAACAGATACGCAGTATTTT	CASSQDGGIPPTDTQYF